The clone carrying this T cell receptor beta chain was counted a few times. Its antigen is as yet unknown. The sample belongs to a study of human T cells and chemical hapten exposure. Findings and limits, study-wide: Patch test score was positively correlated with the counts of PT1 expanded TCRs. Alopecia was present in the donors, so their immune response may differ from healthy people's.

TCRdb recomputed calls from the RACE reads with MiXCR, one row per CDR3 protein. The table includes fewer than 150,000 distinct CDR3 sequences, 12% detected once. Time point given: patch test 2, 6 weeks after DPC sensitization. Stated treatment: therapeutic diphenylcyclopropenone sensitization with weekly scalp DPC. The source is a woman in her forties or fifties with alopecia areata. Some clones in this sample may be carry-over from other donors' samples. Source: whole blood, taken in connection with sensitization to the hapten diphenylcyclopropenone (DPC).

The DNA for the CDR3 is TGTGCCAGCAGCCGCCTCGAGCGGGAGGCATCCTACGAGCAGTACTTC. Translated: CASSRLEREASYEQYF. The rearrangement uses TRBV11-3 and TRBJ2-7; 9 bases align to TRBD2. CDR1 is SGHNT, CDR2 YENEEA, per germline. V lost 5 bases to trimming and J lost 1 base; unmatched junction nucleotides: 9. The CDR3 spans 16 residues.